This T cell receptor beta chain comes out of a study of shared clonotypes between healthy human individuals. Study-wide results and limits: Researchers found naive subsets generally carried larger estimated richness than memory subsets. Around 5% of naive CD4 clonotypes were shared across a few donors.

V was cut by 5 bases and J by 6 bases, with 14 bases left in between. This CDR3 comprises 13 residues. Germline CDR1 is MDHEN and CDR2 is SYDVKM. Concerning this clone itself: Its antigen remains unidentified.

Clones were read by immunoSEQ multiplex PCR, and TCRdb kept only the in-frame ones, dropping some. The repertoire has roughly 700,000 clones, around 74% of them found once; the top ten carry about 1.8%. This TCR came from a woman aged 25 to 39 in good health. The sequenced sample was memory CD4+ T cells sorted from blood. The subset denotes: CD45RA-negative fraction. The rearrangement uses TRBV28 and TRBJ2-7; D is perhaps TRBD1 (6 bases). This CDR3 reads CASSRGQTPEQYF. CDR3 DNA: TGTGCCAGCAGTCGCGGACAGACCCCCGAGCAGTACTTC.